This TCR beta chain was sequenced in a study of cytomegalovirus exposure and HLA in healthy donors. The CDR3 has 15 amino acids. The J segment lost 8 bases and the V segment lost 5 bases, leaving 9 bases of the junction unmatched. CDR1 SNHLY and CDR2 FYNNEI come from the germline V gene. The PCR ran on 60 Vbeta and 13 Jbeta primers. The repertoire was sequenced with immunoSEQ multiplex PCR; TCRdb's copy has only in-frame clones and lacks some. The data hold fewer than 250,000 clones, with about 85% observed a single time. The receptor was isolated from a male donor in good health and CMV-seropositive. The specimen was PBMCs. The gene calls are TRBV2 and TRBJ1-4; 9 bases align to TRBD1. The CDR3 DNA reads TGTGCCAGCAGTATTCGCGGGACAGGGCCCGAAAAACTGTTTTTT. Encoded protein: CASSIRGTGPEKLFF.